Below, 23 T cell receptor beta chains from the same sample are listed, as sequenced in a study of regulatory and conventional T cells in RAG deficiency. The table came from immunoSEQ multiplex PCR; TCRdb's copy has only in-frame clones and leaves some out. The sample lists tens of thousands of clones; around 97% were seen once. Genomic DNA came from blood conventional CD4+ T cells gated CD25-low CD127-high. These data are also associated with another study on regulatory T cells. Turning to that study: The primer mix had 52 TRBV and 13 TRBJ primers.

Sequencing was done on a sample of CD25- CD4+ T cells sorted from blood. The receptor source for this set is a human donor in good health.

This chain links TRBV15 with TRBJ2-5; TRBD1 is a possible D gene (6 bases). The J call may be wrong; the DNA end is better matched by TRBJ2-7. This CDR3 region has 16 residues. Germline V gene data show CDR1 as LNHNV and CDR2 as YYDKDF (reference sequence). The CDR3 DNA is TGTGCCACCAGCAGAGAAACAGGGATGGGCTCCTACGAGCAGTACTTC. The encoded protein is CATSRETGMGSYEQYF.

The V call is TRBV27, the J call TRBJ2-6; D gene ambiguous. The V and J ends lost 6 bases and 4 bases respectively, with 13 bases between them. The CDR3 length is 15 residues. Per germline, CDR1 MNHEY and CDR2 SMNVEV (reference sequence). Written as DNA, the CDR3 is TGTGCCAGCAGCCATATGGCGGCAGGGGCCAACGTCCTGACTTTC. Encoded protein: CASSHMAAGANVLTF.

This chain joins TRBV14 and TRBJ2-3, with D perhaps matching TRBD1 (5 bases). V was pared by 5 bases and J by 2 bases, with 20 bases between. The CDR3 is 17 residues long. Looked up from germline, CDR1 is SGHDN and CDR2 is FVKESK. Here the CDR3 reads CASSREVAKGNTDTQYF. The CDR3, as DNA: TGTGCCAGCAGCAGAGAGGTGGCCAAGGGGAACACAGATACGCAGTATTTT.

The rearrangement links TRBV11-2 to TRBJ1-1, with 7 bases identical to TRBD1. The V and J ends lost 4 bases and 10 bases, in that order; junction bases with no gene match: 9. The CDR3 is 13 amino acids. CDR1 and CDR2 from the germline V gene are SGHAT and FQNNGV. The CDR3 sequence is CASSSHRGRGAFF. The DNA of the CDR3 is TGTGCCAGCAGCTCTCACAGGGGTAGGGGAGCTTTCTTT.

The rearrangement uses TRBV25-1 and TRBJ2-2; the D gene is possibly TRBD1 (6 bases). The V gene lost 8 bases and the J gene lost 4 bases, with 11 bases spanning the gap. In germline, CDR1 is MGHDK, CDR2 SYGVNS. The CDR3 has 13 residues. Written as DNA, the CDR3 is TGTGCCAGCTCGGACAGTTTCACCGGGGAGCTGTTTTTT. Amino acid sequence: CASSDSFTGELFF.

This sequence joins TRBV7-7 and TRBJ2-7; tentative D call: TRBD2 (7 bases). Germline CDR1 and CDR2: SSHAT and FNYEAQ (reference sequence). Trimming took 5 bases from V and 3 from J, leaving 17 bases between them. The CDR3 has 15 amino acids. CDR3 region: CASSPGRGGGYEQYF. The CDR3 nucleotides read TGTGCCAGCAGCCCGGGGCGGGGAGGGGGCTACGAGCAGTACTTC.

This chain joins TRBV18 and TRBJ1-2, with D possibly being TRBD1 (5 bases). The CDR3 extends over 13 amino acids. The germline CDR1 and CDR2 sequences are KGHSH and LQKENI. With 3 bases removed from V and 5 bases from J, the gap between germline ends came to 10 bases. DNA for the CDR3: TGTGCCAGCTCACCGGACAAACGGTATGGCTACACCTTC. The encoded protein is CASSPDKRYGYTF.

V gene TRBV2 combines with J gene TRBJ1-2, with 9 nucleotides matching TRBD1. Germline V lookup: CDR1 SNHLY, CDR2 FYNNEI. The CDR3 consists of 15 residues. The junction had 3 bases not matched to a gene; V was cut back by 2 bases and J by 2 bases. The CDR3 sequence: CASSEKGQGNYGYTF. DNA for the CDR3: TGTGCCAGCAGTGAAAAGGGACAGGGCAACTATGGCTACACCTTC.

The J gene is TRBJ1-5, the V gene TRBV30; 9 bases map to TRBD1. The junction had 13 bases not matched to a gene; V was cut back by 5 bases and J by 2 bases. Germline values: CDR1 GTSNPN, CDR2 SVGIG (reference sequence). This CDR3 is 17 amino acids long. This CDR3 reads CAWAGQGSRFGNQPQHF. The CDR3 nucleotides read TGTGCCTGGGCGGGACAGGGAAGTAGGTTCGGCAATCAGCCCCAGCATTTT.

This chain links TRBV7-3 with TRBJ1-1; D call uncertain. The V end was cut by 0 bases, the J end by 4 bases, with 9 bases between. There are 14 residues in the CDR3. In germline, CDR1 is SGHTA, CDR2 FQGTGA. This CDR3 reads CASSLTTARTEAFF. Written as DNA, the CDR3 is TGTGCCAGCAGCTTAACCACAGCCCGCACTGAAGCTTTCTTT.

The chain couples TRBV5-6 to TRBJ2-7, with 7 positions matching TRBD1. The J segment lost 1 base and the V segment lost 0 bases, leaving 7 bases of the junction unmatched. The CDR3 consists of 16 residues. Germline CDR1 SGHDT, CDR2 YYEEEE. In DNA form, the CDR3 reads TGTGCCAGCAGCTTGGGTGGGACAGTGATGTCCTACGAGCAGTACTTC. Encoded protein: CASSLGGTVMSYEQYF.

This chain links TRBV11-3 with TRBJ1-1; a weak D match, TRBD1 (6 bases). The V end was cut by 5 bases, the J end by 10 bases, with 17 bases between. Per germline, CDR1 SGHNT and CDR2 YENEEA. The CDR3 totals 13 residues. CDR3 in DNA: TGTGCCAGCAGCCCGACGACAGGAAGTGGAGCTTTCTTT. This sequence encodes CASSPTTGSGAFF.

The chain carries TRBV7-3 and TRBJ2-5, with TRBD1 matching 8 bases. CDR1 and CDR2 from the germline V gene are SGHTA and FQGTGA. V shed 5 bases, J shed 4 bases, and the junction held 6 bases outside the gene matches. CDR3 length equals 14 residues. The CDR3 sequence: CASSPAGTGETQYF. Here the CDR3 DNA reads TGTGCCAGCAGCCCAGCCGGGACAGGAGAGACCCAGTACTTC.

V gene TRBV10-3 combines with J gene TRBJ2-3; TRBD2 agrees at 9 bases. Germline CDR1 ENHRY, CDR2 SYGVKD. The CDR3 spans 16 residues. J was trimmed by 4 bases and V by 0 bases; bases with no gene match: 5. CDR3 nucleotides: TGTGCCATCAGTGAGTCTGGCGGGGGGGGTTCAGATACGCAGTATTTT. This gives the protein CAISESGGGGSDTQYF.

The chain recombines TRBV11-2 with TRBJ1-2, with D unresolved. The ends were cut back, 0 bases at V and 0 bases at J, with 5 bases in the middle. CDR1 and CDR2 from the germline V gene are SGHAT and FQNNGV. This CDR3 spans 14 amino acids. The CDR3 nucleotides read TGTGCCAGCAGCTTAGACCTCTCTAACTATGGCTACACCTTC. The encoded protein is CASSLDLSNYGYTF.

The chain recombines TRBV15 with TRBJ2-7; D gene uncertain. V lost 0 bases to trimming and J lost 3 bases, with 9 bases between them. This CDR3 has 14 amino acids. Germline CDR1 is LNHNV and CDR2 is YYDKDF (reference sequence). CDR3 region: CATSREGRSYEQYF. The CDR3 nucleotides read TGTGCCACCAGCAGAGAGGGCAGAAGCTACGAGCAGTACTTC.

The chain links TRBV6-1 to TRBJ2-5; TRBD2 is a possible D gene (5 bases). Trimming cost V 6 bases and J 5 bases, with 10 bases left between them. Germline CDR1 and CDR2: MNHNS and SASEGT. The CDR3 is made up of 12 amino acids. The CDR3 region is CASRREAETQYF. In nucleotides, the CDR3 is TGTGCCAGCAGGAGGGAAGCGGAGACCCAGTACTTC.

The rearrangement uses TRBV5-4 and TRBJ2-5; 10 bases map to TRBD1. Near its end, the DNA agrees better with TRBJ2-7, so the J call may be wrong. CDR3 size: 16 residues. Looked up from germline, CDR1 is SGHNT and CDR2 is YYREEE (reference sequence). CDR3 coding DNA: TGTGCCAGCAGCCCAACCGGGACAGGGGAAACCTACGAGCAGTACTTC. Translation: CASSPTGTGETYEQYF.

V usage is TRBV27 and J usage is TRBJ1-1; D not certain. Trimming took off 5 bases at V and 0 bases at J, with 13 bases between the two ends. Germline V gene sequence: CDR1 MNHEY, CDR2 SMNVEV (reference sequence). The CDR3 extends over 15 amino acids. The CDR3: CASSPNVAMNTEAFF. In DNA form, the CDR3 reads TGTGCCAGCAGTCCCAACGTGGCAATGAACACTGAAGCTTTCTTT.

The gene calls are TRBV4-3 and TRBJ2-1; TRBD2 might be the D (5 bases). From germline, CDR1 is LGHNA and CDR2 YSLEER. Trimming stripped 0 bases from V and 2 bases from J, with 11 bases between. The CDR3 is 16 amino acids. Here the CDR3 reads CASSQDSGSPYNEQFF. CDR3 bases: TGCGCCAGCAGCCAAGATTCGGGGAGCCCCTACAATGAGCAGTTCTTC.

The chain joins TRBV4-1 to TRBJ2-7; D might be TRBD2 (6 bases). Trimming took 2 bases from V and 1 from J, leaving 15 bases between them. The CDR3 totals 16 residues. CDR1 is MGHRA, CDR2 YSYEKL, per germline. CDR3 sequence: CASSQNFGGTSYEQYF. The CDR3 DNA sequence: TGCGCCAGCAGCCAAAATTTTGGGGGGACTTCCTACGAGCAGTACTTC.

The chain links TRBV4-3 to TRBJ1-2, with D unclear. V lost 1 base and J lost 2, with 23 bases in between. The CDR3 length is 19 residues. The germline V gene has CDR1 LGHNA and CDR2 YSLEER. CDR3 protein: CASSQGISWRQPPNYGYTF. CDR3 in DNA: TGCGCCAGCAGCCAAGGGATTTCGTGGCGGCAACCCCCCAACTATGGCTACACCTTC.

The CDR3 sequence is CASSPQGEENEKLFF. The CDR3 coding sequence is TGTGCCAGCTCACCTCAGGGGGAAGAGAATGAAAAACTGTTTTTT. This rearrangement joins TRBV18 to TRBJ1-4; 7 bases map to TRBD1. V shed 3 bases, J shed 5 bases, and the junction held 6 bases outside the gene matches. Germline CDR1 is KGHSH and CDR2 is LQKENI. The CDR3 is made up of 15 amino acids.